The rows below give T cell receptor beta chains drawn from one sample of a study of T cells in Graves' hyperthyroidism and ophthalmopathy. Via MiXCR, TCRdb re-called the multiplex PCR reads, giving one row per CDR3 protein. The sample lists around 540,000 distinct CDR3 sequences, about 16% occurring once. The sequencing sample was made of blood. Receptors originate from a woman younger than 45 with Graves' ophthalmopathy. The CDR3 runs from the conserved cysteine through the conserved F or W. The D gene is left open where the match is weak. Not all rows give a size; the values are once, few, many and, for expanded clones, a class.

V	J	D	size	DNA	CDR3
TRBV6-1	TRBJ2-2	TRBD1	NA	TGTGCCAGCAGATCGGGACAGGGGAGCCCGTGGGGCACCGGGGAGCTGTTTTTT	CASRSGQGSPWGTGELFF
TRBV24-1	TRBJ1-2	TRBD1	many	TGTGCCCCAAGGACAGGGATCGTCGGCTACACCTTC	CAPRTGIVGYTF
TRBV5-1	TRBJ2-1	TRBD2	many	TGCGCCAGCAGCTTGGGTAGCGGGACCTTCAATGAGCAGTTCTTC	CASSLGSGTFNEQFF
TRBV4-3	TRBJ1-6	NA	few	TGCGCCAGCAGCCAAGTCTGGAGCTCCTATAATTCACCCCTCCACTTT	CASSQVWSSYNSPLHF
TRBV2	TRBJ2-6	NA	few	TGTGCCAGCAGTGAGATGCGGGGGGCCAACGTCCTGACTTTC	CASSEMRGANVLTF
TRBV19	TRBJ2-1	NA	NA	TGTGCCAGTAGTATCGGGTACAATGAGCAGTTCTTC	CASSIGYNEQFF
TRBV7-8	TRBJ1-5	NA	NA	TGTGCCAGCAGCTTGACCCAACAGGAGCATCAGCCCCAGCATTTT	CASSLTQQEHQPQHF
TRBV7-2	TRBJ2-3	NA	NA	TGTGCCAGCAGCCATACGATGGCTGGCTCAGATACGCAGTATTTT	CASSHTMAGSDTQYF
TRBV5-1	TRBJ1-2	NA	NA	TGCGCCAGCAGCTTAGCGGACAGCGTCTATGGCTACACCTTC	CASSLADSVYGYTF
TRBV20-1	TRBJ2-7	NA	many	TGCAGTGCTAACGGGCTACTCTCCTACGAGCAGTACTTC	CSANGLLSYEQYF
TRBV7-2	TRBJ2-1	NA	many	TGTGCCAGCAGCTTAGGGAAGGATGAGCAGTTCTTC	CASSLGKDEQFF
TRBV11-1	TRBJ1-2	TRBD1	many	TGTGCCAGCAGCCAGCGGGGACAGGGTAATGGCTACACCTTC	CASSQRGQGNGYTF
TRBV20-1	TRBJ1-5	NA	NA	TGCAGTTCCCTCCCCCGCAATCAGCCCCAGCATTTT	CSSLPRNQPQHF
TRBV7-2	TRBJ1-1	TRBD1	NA	TGTGCCAGCAGCTTTACAGGGGAGGGAGCTTTCTTT	CASSFTGEGAFF
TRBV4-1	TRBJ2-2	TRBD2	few	TGCGCCAGCAGCCTGACTAGCGGGAGCACCGGGGAGCTGCTTTTT	CASSLTSGSTGELLF
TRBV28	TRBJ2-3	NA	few	TGTGCCAGCAGTTTCCCAGGGATCGCAGATACGCAGTATTTT	CASSFPGIADTQYF
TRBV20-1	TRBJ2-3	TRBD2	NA	TGCAGTGCTAGAGACGGGACTAGCGGGACAGATACGCAGTATTTT	CSARDGTSGTDTQYF
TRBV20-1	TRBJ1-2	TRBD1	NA	TGCAGTGCTCGGGACAGGGAGGCCTATGGCTACACCTTC	CSARDREAYGYTF
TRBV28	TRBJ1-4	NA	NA	TGTGCCAGCAGTTTTGGGGGAGCGCCCCCGGGGGACGAAAAACTGTTTTTT	CASSFGGAPPGDEKLFF
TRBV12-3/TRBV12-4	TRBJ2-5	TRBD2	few	TGTGCCAGCAGGTCAAGCGGGAGAAACCAAGAGACCCAGTACTTC	CASRSSGRNQETQYF
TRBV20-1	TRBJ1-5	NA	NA	TGCAGTGCTAGGGGTTCACATCAGCCCCAGCATTTT	CSARGSHQPQHF
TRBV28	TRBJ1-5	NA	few	TGTGCCAGCAGTTTATATACGGGGGGAGGTGATCAGCCCCAGCATTTT	CASSLYTGGGDQPQHF
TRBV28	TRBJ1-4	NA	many	TGTGCCAGCAGTTTCTTATGGGAAAAACTGTTTTTT	CASSFLWEKLFF
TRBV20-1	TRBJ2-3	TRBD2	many	TGCAGTGCTATCTCCGGGACTAGCGGGAGAATGACAGATACGCAGTATTTT	CSAISGTSGRMTDTQYF
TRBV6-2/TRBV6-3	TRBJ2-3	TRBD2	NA	TGTGCCAGCAGTCCACTAGCGGGAAAAACAGATACGCAGTATTTT	CASSPLAGKTDTQYF
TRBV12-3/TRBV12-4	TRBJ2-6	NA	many	TGTGCCAGCAGTTTCCGTGACTCTGGGGCCAACGTCCTGACTTTC	CASSFRDSGANVLTF
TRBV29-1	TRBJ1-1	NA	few	TGCAGCTCAATAGGACGGTTGAACACTGAAGCTTTCTTT	CSSIGRLNTEAFF
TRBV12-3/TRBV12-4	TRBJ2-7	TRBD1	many	TGTGCCAGCAGTTTATCTACAGGGGGCAGCTACGAGCAGTACTTC	CASSLSTGGSYEQYF
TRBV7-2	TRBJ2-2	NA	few	TGTGCCAGCAGCTTAGCGTGGACTTATCCCGGGGAGCTGTTTTTT	CASSLAWTYPGELFF
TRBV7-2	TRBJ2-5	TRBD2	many	TGTGCCAGCAGCTCCCCTTCGGGACTAGCGGGGCTGTACCAAGAGACCCAGTACTTC	CASSSPSGLAGLYQETQYF
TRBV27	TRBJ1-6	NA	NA	TGTGCCAGCAGTTCAGACCGGGGGTTTTCACCCCTCCACTTT	CASSSDRGFSPLHF
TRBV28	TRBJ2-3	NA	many	TGTGCCGCCCTTGGGGGAACGACAGATACGCAGTATTTT	CAALGGTTDTQYF
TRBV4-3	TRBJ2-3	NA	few	TGCGCCAGCAGCCCGGGACTCCCCGGGGATACGCAGTATTTT	CASSPGLPGDTQYF
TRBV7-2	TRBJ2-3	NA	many	TGTGCCAGCAGCTTAGGCCGGGGTCGGAGCACAGATACGCAGTATTTT	CASSLGRGRSTDTQYF
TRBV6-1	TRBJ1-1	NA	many	TGTGCCAGCAGTGAACGGGGGGCCGTGAACACTGAAGCTTTCTTT	CASSERGAVNTEAFF
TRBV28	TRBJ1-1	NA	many	TGTGCCATCAGGGCGGCACAGACTGAAGCTTTCTTT	CAIRAAQTEAFF
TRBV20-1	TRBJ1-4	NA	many	TGCAGTGCTCCGTTGGGGGCTAATGAAAAACTGTTTTTT	CSAPLGANEKLFF
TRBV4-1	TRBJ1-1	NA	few	TGCGCCAGCAGCCAAGATCCGGACAGGAACACTGAAGCTTTCTTT	CASSQDPDRNTEAFF